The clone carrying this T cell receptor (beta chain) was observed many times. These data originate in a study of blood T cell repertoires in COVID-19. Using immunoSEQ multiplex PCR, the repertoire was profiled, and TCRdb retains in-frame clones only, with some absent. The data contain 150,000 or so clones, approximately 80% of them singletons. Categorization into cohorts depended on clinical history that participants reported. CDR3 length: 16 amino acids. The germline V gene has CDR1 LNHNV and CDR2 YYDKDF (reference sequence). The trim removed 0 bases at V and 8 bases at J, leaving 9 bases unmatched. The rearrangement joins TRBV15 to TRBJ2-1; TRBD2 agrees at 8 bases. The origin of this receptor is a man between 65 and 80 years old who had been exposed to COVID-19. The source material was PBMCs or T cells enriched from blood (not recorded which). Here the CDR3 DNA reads TGTGCCACCAGCAGAGAAGGGACTAGGGCATCCCATGAGCAGTTCTTC. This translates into CATSREGTRASHEQFF.